This T cell receptor beta chain was sequenced in a study of T-cell reconstitution after alpha-beta-depleted transplantation in children. In germline, CDR1 is DFQATT, CDR2 SNEGSKA (reference sequence). The CDR3 is made up of 18 amino acids. The V gene end was trimmed by 1 base and the J gene end by 9 bases; junction bases not matched to a gene: 19. This clonotype was found a few times. During its preparation, the TCRbeta library received unique molecular identifiers. TCRdb fed the PCR reads into MiXCR, producing one record per CDR3 protein. The profile covers 440,000 or so distinct CDR3 sequences, with 9.5% to 13% appearing a single time and about 5% taken by the ten largest.

V and J are TRBV20-1 and TRBJ2-1, with 9 bases fitting TRBD2. This TCR was sampled from a human donor who donated a stem cell graft to a child with acute myeloid leukemia. The source was PBMCs from the stem cell graft donor, collected from the stem cell graft. CDR3 in DNA: TGCAGTGCTAGAGGTCGCCTAGCGGGAAGAGGGCTAATTAGTGAGCAGTTCTTC. This translates into CSARGRLAGRGLISEQFF.